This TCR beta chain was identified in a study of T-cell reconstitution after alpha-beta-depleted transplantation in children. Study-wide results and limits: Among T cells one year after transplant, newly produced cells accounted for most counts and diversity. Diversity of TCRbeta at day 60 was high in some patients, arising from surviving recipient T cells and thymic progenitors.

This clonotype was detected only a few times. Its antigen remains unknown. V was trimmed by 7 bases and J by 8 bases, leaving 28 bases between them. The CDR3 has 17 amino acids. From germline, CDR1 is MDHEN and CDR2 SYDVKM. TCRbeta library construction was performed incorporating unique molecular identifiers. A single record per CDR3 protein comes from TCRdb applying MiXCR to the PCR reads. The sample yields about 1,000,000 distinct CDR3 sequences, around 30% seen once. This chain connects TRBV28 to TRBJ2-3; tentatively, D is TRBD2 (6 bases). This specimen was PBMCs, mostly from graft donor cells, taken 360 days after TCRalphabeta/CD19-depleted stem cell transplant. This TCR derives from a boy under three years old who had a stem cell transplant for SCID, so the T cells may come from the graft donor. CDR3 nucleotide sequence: TGTGCCAGCACCACGTCGGGGGTGGGGGGTCCACAGAGTACGCAGTATTTT. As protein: CASTTSGVGGPQSTQYF.